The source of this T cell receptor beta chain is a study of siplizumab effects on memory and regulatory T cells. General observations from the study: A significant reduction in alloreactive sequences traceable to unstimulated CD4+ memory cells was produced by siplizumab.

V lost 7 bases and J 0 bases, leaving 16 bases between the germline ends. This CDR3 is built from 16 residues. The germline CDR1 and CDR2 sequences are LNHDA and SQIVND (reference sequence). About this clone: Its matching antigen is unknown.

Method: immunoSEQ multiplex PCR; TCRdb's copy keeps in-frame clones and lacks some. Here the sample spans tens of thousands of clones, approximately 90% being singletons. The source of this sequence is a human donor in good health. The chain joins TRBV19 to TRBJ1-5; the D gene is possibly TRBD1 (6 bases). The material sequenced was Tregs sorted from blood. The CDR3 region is CASTGTSDSSNQPQHF. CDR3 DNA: TGTGCCAGTACCGGAACGTCGGACAGTAGCAATCAGCCCCAGCATTTT.